The 20 T cell receptor beta chains below were found in one sample sequenced in a study of CD8+ T cells in alopecia areata. Following extraction, RNA underwent reverse transcription to cDNA, which served as the sequencing template. Some clones are missing from TCRdb's copy, which holds only in-frame ones; the method was immunoSEQ multiplex PCR. Among about 140,000 clones listed, nearly 55% were seen once. Treatment meaning: oral pan-JAK inhibitor, 5-10 mg twice daily. Here the sequenced sample was CD8+ T cells sorted from blood, taken at week 4, from a patient treated with tofacitinib. These receptors all stem from a human donor with alopecia areata.

The chain links TRBV19 to TRBJ1-1, with a weak D call TRBD1 (5 bases). Germline values: CDR1 LNHDA, CDR2 SQIVND (reference sequence). The V gene lost 7 bases and the J gene lost 1 base, with 13 bases spanning the gap. This CDR3 has 14 residues. The CDR3 DNA reads TGTGCCAGTACCGGGACTTCGGGGAACACTGAAGCTTTCTTT. Protein product: CASTGTSGNTEAFF.

The genes are TRBV5-6 and TRBJ2-1; D unresolved. CDR1 and CDR2 (germline): SGHDT, YYEEEE. The CDR3 extends over 12 amino acids. V was clipped by 0 bases and J by 10 bases, with 8 bases between them. The CDR3 nucleotides read TGTGCCAGCAGCTTGGAATTAGGAGAGCAGTTCTTC. Translated: CASSLELGEQFF.

The rearrangement joins TRBV6-5 to TRBJ1-1, with 7 nucleotides matching TRBD1. V trimming: 0 bases; J trimming: 5 bases; junction bases outside the gene matches: 6. The CDR3 is made up of 15 amino acids. CDR1 is MNHEY, CDR2 SVGAGI, per germline. DNA of the CDR3: TGTGCCAGCAGTTACTCGCCCGACAGGGTGACTGAAGCTTTCTTT. It specifies CASSYSPDRVTEAFF.

This clone was counted a few times. The V gene is TRBV6-6, the J gene TRBJ2-7; D is unresolved. From germline, CDR1 is MNHNY and CDR2 SVGAGI (reference sequence). V lost 2 bases to trimming and J lost 5 bases, with 10 bases between them. The CDR3 is made up of 13 amino acids. CDR3 amino acids: CASSYQVMDEQYF. The CDR3 bases are TGTGCCAGCAGTTACCAGGTGATGGACGAGCAGTACTTC.

The DNA for the CDR3 is TGCGCCAGCAGCTTGGAACAGGGGGCGCGTGGCTACACCTTC. Translated, it gives CASSLEQGARGYTF. The genes are TRBV5-1 and TRBJ1-2, with 9 nucleotides matching TRBD1. The CDR3 length is 14 residues. Germline assignment: CDR1 SGHRS and CDR2 YFSETQ. V was pared by 0 bases and J by 7 bases, with 4 bases of the junction left unmatched. Drawing the rest from reference TRBV5-1 and TRBJ1-2, the complete variable domain is KAGVTQTPRYLIKTRGQQVTLSCSPISGHRSVSWYQQTPGQGLQFLFEYFSETQRNKGNFPGRFSGRQFSNSRSEMNVSTLELGDSALYLCASSLEQGARGYTFGSGTRLTVV.

Comment on this clone: An end of the junction does not agree with germline; a read error may underlie this. This chain joins TRBV6-5 and TRBJ1-2; D is undetermined. Per germline, CDR1 MNHEY and CDR2 SVGAGI. The length of the CDR3 is 11 residues. CDR3 amino acids: CASSDSYGYTF. CDR3 coding DNA: TGTGCCAGCAGTGACTCATATGGCTACACCTTC.

The V gene is TRBV5-4, the J gene TRBJ2-7; 7 positions agree with TRBD2. The CDR3 totals 15 residues. The J segment lost 2 bases and the V segment lost 2 bases, leaving 7 bases of the junction unmatched. Germline values: CDR1 SGHNT, CDR2 YYREEE (reference sequence). The CDR3 spells CASSLSGGRPYEQYF. CDR3 bases: TGTGCCAGCAGCTTATCGGGGGGAAGGCCCTACGAGCAGTACTTC.

This clone was picked up a small number of times. The CDR3 is CASSPTGVHHYGYTF. The DNA of the CDR3 is TGCGCCAGCAGCCCGACAGGGGTTCATCACTATGGCTACACCTTC. This rearrangement joins TRBV5-1 to TRBJ1-2; 8 positions agree with TRBD1. Losses at the gene ends were 4 bases for V and 3 bases for J; bases not matched to a gene: 8. The CDR3 has 15 residues. Per germline, CDR1 SGHRS and CDR2 YFSETQ. Based on the CDR3 plus reference TRBV5-1 and TRBJ1-2, the full variable domain is KAGVTQTPRYLIKTRGQQVTLSCSPISGHRSVSWYQQTPGQGLQFLFEYFSETQRNKGNFPGRFSGRQFSNSRSEMNVSTLELGDSALYLCASSPTGVHHYGYTFGSGTRLTVV.

This clone was observed a handful of times. The chain links TRBV6-6 to TRBJ2-7; D not certain. Trimming cost V 7 bases and J 4 bases, with 14 bases left between them. Germline V gives CDR1 MNHNY, CDR2 SVGAGI (reference sequence). This CDR3 spans 13 amino acids. The CDR3 sequence is CASTQQLGYEQYF. For the CDR3, the DNA is TGTGCCAGCACCCAACAATTGGGTTACGAGCAGTACTTC.

The CDR3 sequence: CAWSVPRDFLEQYF. DNA of the CDR3: TGTGCCTGGAGTGTCCCCCGGGACTTTTTAGAGCAGTACTTC. The chain carries TRBV30 and TRBJ2-7, with a possible D match to TRBD2 (6 bases). This CDR3 contains 14 residues. Germline assignment: CDR1 GTSNPN and CDR2 SVGIG (reference sequence). V lost 0 bases and J 7 bases, leaving 16 bases between the germline ends.

This sequence joins TRBV11-2 and TRBJ2-5, with 7 bases identical to TRBD2. Germline values: CDR1 SGHAT, CDR2 FQNNGV. This CDR3 is built from 15 residues. V gave up 4 bases and J gave up 3 bases; unmatched junction bases: 8. The CDR3 is CASSSWTRLKETQYF. The DNA for the CDR3 is TGTGCCAGCAGCTCCTGGACTAGGTTAAAAGAGACCCAGTACTTC.

This clone has only a few counts. This sequence joins TRBV5-6 and TRBJ2-1; D unclear. There are 13 residues in the CDR3. Trimming pared 4 bases from V and 3 bases from J, leaving 8 bases between. The germline CDR1 and CDR2 sequences are SGHDT and YYEEEE. CDR3 sequence: CASSPPYYNEQFF. Written as DNA, the CDR3 is TGTGCCAGCAGCCCACCTTACTACAATGAGCAGTTCTTC.

V gene TRBV19 combines with J gene TRBJ1-2; perhaps TRBD1 as D (5 bases). The germline V gene encodes CDR1 LNHDA and CDR2 SQIVND (reference sequence). With 6 bases removed from V and 8 bases from J, the gap between germline ends came to 16 bases. This CDR3 region has 13 residues. Here the CDR3 reads CASSLSGPWGYTF. CDR3 coding DNA: TGTGCCAGTAGCCTTTCGGGACCTTGGGGCTACACCTTC.

The rearrangement joins TRBV2 to TRBJ1-5, with D maybe TRBD1 (6 bases). With 1 base removed from V and 4 bases from J, the gap between germline ends came to 11 bases. This CDR3 spans 15 amino acids. The germline gives CDR1 SNHLY, CDR2 FYNNEI. As DNA, the CDR3 is TGTGCCAGCAGTGAAGGGCAGGGGTGGAATCAGCCCCAGCATTTT. Translated, it gives CASSEGQGWNQPQHF.

The chain recombines TRBV27 with TRBJ2-5; possible D gene TRBD2, 6 bases. This CDR3 is built from 15 residues. Germline V CDR1 and CDR2: MNHEY, SMNVEV (reference sequence). The ends were cut back, 3 bases at V and 3 bases at J, with 14 bases in the middle. As DNA, the CDR3 is TGTGCCAGCAGTTTGGGCGGGGTCCCAAAAGAGACCCAGTACTTC. Translation gives CASSLGGVPKETQYF.

The J gene is TRBJ1-2, the V gene TRBV4-3, with D perhaps matching TRBD1 (5 bases). V lost 1 base and J lost 0, with 9 bases in between. The CDR3 is made up of 15 amino acids. Germline CDR1 and CDR2: LGHNA and YSLEER. CDR3 loop: CASSQAAGTNYGYTF. Here the CDR3 DNA reads TGCGCCAGCAGCCAAGCGGCAGGGACTAACTATGGCTACACCTTC.

The chain recombines TRBV7-6 with TRBJ1-6; D is unclear. V was shortened by 1 base and J by 10 bases, with 17 bases between the two germline ends. CDR1 SGHVS and CDR2 FNYEAQ come from the germline V gene. CDR3 length: 16 residues. CDR3 DNA: TGTGCCAGCAGCTTAGATCCCGGGAACCGTGCCTCACCCCTCCACTTT. Translation gives CASSLDPGNRASPLHF. The full variable domain, in which reference TRBV7-6 and TRBJ1-6 provide the parts outside the CDR3, is GAGVSQSPRYKVTKRGQDVALRCDPISGHVSLYWYRQALGQGPEFLTYFNYEAQQDKSGLPNDRFSAERPEGSISTLTIQRTEQRDSAMYRCASSLDPGNRASPLHFGNGTRLTVT.

The chain links TRBV29-1 to TRBJ1-1, with no clear D. There are 12 residues in the CDR3. V gave up 3 bases and J gave up 5 bases, with 10 bases separating them. Germline lookup yields CDR1 SQVTM and CDR2 ANQGSEA. CDR3 sequence (DNA): TGCAGCGTTGAGGTCAGCCGAACTGAAGCTTTCTTT. Its protein is CSVEVSRTEAFF.

This clone was observed once. The rearrangement joins TRBV30 to TRBJ1-2, with D possibly being TRBD1 (6 bases). Germline CDR1 reads GTSNPN; CDR2 reads SVGIG (reference sequence). The CDR3 has 15 amino acids. V dropped 5 bases and J dropped 0 bases, with 16 bases sitting between them. CDR3 residues: CAWSLPGHPNYGYTF. The CDR3 region has the DNA TGTGCCTGGTCACTCCCGGGACACCCTAACTATGGCTACACCTTC.

This chain's CDR3 is CASSQVPGLAAPNEQFF. Here the CDR3 DNA reads TGCGCCAGCAGCCAAGTGCCGGGACTAGCGGCGCCCAATGAGCAGTTCTTC. V and J are TRBV4-1 and TRBJ2-1; 11 nucleotides match TRBD2. V dropped 1 base and J dropped 6; count of bases not matched to a gene: 8. Germline values: CDR1 MGHRA, CDR2 YSYEKL. The CDR3 contains 17 residues.